This T cell receptor beta chain appears in the sequencing data of a study of blood T cells in healthy people across ages. Combining a sample-barcoded 5' primer with a J-beta primer mix, a second PCR ran for about 7 to 11 cycles. TCRdb used MiXCR to reprocess the 5' RACE reads, holding one entry per CDR3 protein. The sample lists 1,800,000 or so distinct CDR3 sequences, more than 35% occurring once. This clonotype originated in a human donor in good health. Sequenced: blood.

CDR3 sequence: CASSHRTAYEQYF. CDR3 sequence (DNA): TGTGCCAGCAGCCACCGGACAGCTTACGAGCAGTACTTC. The chain carries TRBV12-3 or TRBV12-4 and TRBJ2-7; D may be TRBD1 (6 bases). CDR3 size: 13 residues. Trimming took 6 bases from V and 4 from J, leaving 13 bases between them.